These 4 T cell receptor beta chains came from one sample sequenced in a study of cytomegalovirus exposure and HLA in healthy donors. This PCR relied on a set of 60 Vbeta primers and 13 Jbeta primers. The method was immunoSEQ multiplex PCR; TCRdb's version includes in-frame clones alone and lacks a portion of them. Among more than 200,000 clones listed, approximately 80% were seen once. The sequenced material came from PBMCs. These TCRs come from a girl aged 2-15 years in good health and CMV-seronegative.

This sequence joins TRBV7-6 and TRBJ2-2; D may be TRBD2 (5 bases). Germline CDR1 is SGHVS and CDR2 is FNYEAQ. V lost 0 bases and J 5 bases, leaving 16 bases between the germline ends. This CDR3 spans 17 amino acids. CDR3 nucleotides: TGTGCCAGCAGCTTAGCGAGTCGGAAGTCGGGAACCGGGGAGCTGTTTTTT. As protein: CASSLASRKSGTGELFF.

V is TRBV6-1 and J is TRBJ1-4; the D gene is possibly TRBD1 (5 bases). Trimming cost V 1 base and J 8 bases, with 17 bases left between them. Germline CDR1 is MNHNS and CDR2 is SASEGT. The CDR3 consists of 16 residues. CDR3 nucleotides: TGTGCCAGCAGTGAAGGGGTGGGGCAGATTAGGGAAAAACTGTTTTTT. This translates into CASSEGVGQIREKLFF.

The chain links TRBV2 to TRBJ1-4; maybe TRBD1 (5 bases). V lost 3 bases and J 7 bases, leaving 12 bases between the germline ends. Germline lookup yields CDR1 SNHLY and CDR2 FYNNEI. There are 14 residues in the CDR3. The CDR3 spells CASSDRWGVEKLFF. The CDR3 DNA reads TGTGCCAGCAGTGATAGGTGGGGGGTTGAAAAACTGTTTTTT.

This sequence joins TRBV27 and TRBJ1-4; a weak D match, TRBD1 (5 bases). The germline V and J ends were trimmed by 3 bases and 0 bases, with 8 bases remaining between them. There are 15 residues in the CDR3. CDR1 is MNHEY and CDR2 is SMNVEV in the germline V gene (reference sequence). CDR3 bases: TGTGCCAGCAGTTTCAGGGCTGCAACTAATGAAAAACTGTTTTTT. Its translation: CASSFRAATNEKLFF. The full variable domain, completed using reference TRBV27 and TRBJ1-4, is EAQVTQNPRYLITVTGKKLTVTCSQNMNHEYMSWYRQDPGLGLRQIYYSMNVEVTDKGDVPEGYKVSRKEKRNFPLILESPSPNQTSLYFCASSFRAATNEKLFFGSGTQLSVL.